In its sample, the clone carrying this T cell receptor beta chain was seen a few times. Its specificity is unknown. V was pared by 6 bases and J by 2 bases, with 16 bases between. The CDR3 loop spans 15 amino acids. Germline loops: CDR1 SQVTM, CDR2 ANQGSEA. This entry is derived from a study of beta chain features in type 1 diabetes. Study-level points and caveats: Type 1 diabetes patients showed fewer insertions and more deletions at VDJ junctions. The naive, central memory and Treg TCRB repertoires showed an apparent similarity that was greater among patients than among healthy donors.

What was sequenced were expressed TCRB transcripts, since all of the isolated RNA had been reverse transcribed. Average reads for naive, central memory and regulatory T cell samples were some 3.9 million. The repertoire was sequenced with immunoSEQ multiplex PCR; TCRdb's copy has only in-frame clones and lacks some. This sample carries hundreds of thousands of clones, roughly 14% of them seen once, and the ten largest clones take approximately 0.038%. The purity of all sorted populations exceeded 95%. V and J are TRBV29-1 and TRBJ2-2, with D possibly TRBD1 on 6 matching bases. The sequence was obtained from a man aged 25 to 45 in good health. The specimen was naive CD4+ T cells from blood. CDR3 region: CSVQRTAVNTGELFF. As DNA, the CDR3 is TGCAGCGTCCAAAGGACAGCCGTAAACACCGGGGAGCTGTTTTTT.